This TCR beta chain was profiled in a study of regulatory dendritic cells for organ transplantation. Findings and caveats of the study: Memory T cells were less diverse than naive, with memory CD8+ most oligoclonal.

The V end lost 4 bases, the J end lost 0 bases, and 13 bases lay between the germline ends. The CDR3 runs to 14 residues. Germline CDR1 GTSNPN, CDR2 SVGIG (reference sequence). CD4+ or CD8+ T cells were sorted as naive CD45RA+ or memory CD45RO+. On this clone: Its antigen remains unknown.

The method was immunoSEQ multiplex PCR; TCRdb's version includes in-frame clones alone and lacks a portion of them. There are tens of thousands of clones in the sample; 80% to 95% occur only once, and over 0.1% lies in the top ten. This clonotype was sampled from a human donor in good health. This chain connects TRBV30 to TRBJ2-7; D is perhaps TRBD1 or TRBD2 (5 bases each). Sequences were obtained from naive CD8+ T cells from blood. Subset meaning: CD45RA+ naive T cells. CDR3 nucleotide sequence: TGTGCCTGGACTGCTTGGGGGAGCTCCTACGAGCAGTACTTC. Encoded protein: CAWTAWGSSYEQYF.